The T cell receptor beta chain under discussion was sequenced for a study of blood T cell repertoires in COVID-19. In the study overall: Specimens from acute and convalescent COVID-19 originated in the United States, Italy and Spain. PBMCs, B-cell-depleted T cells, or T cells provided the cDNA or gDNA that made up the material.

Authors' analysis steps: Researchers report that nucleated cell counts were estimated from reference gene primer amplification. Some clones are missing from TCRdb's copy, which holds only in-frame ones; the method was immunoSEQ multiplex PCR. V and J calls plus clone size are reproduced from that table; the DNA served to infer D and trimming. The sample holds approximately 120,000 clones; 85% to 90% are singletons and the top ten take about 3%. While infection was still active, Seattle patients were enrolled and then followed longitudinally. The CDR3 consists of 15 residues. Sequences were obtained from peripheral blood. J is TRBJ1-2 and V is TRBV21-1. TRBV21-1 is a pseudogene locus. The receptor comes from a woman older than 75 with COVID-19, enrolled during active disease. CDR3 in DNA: TGTGCCAGCAGCCCGGAGGGCGCCCCTGACTATGGCTACACCTTC. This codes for CASSPEGAPDYGYTF.